This TCR beta chain originates from a study of radiation and T cells in renal cell carcinoma. The wider study: Nephrectomy followed 15 Gy stereotactic body radiation by 4 weeks.

The CDR3 sequence is 18 residues long. The germline V and J ends were trimmed by 7 bases and 1 base, with 25 bases remaining between them. CDR1 is SNHLY and CDR2 is FYNNEI in the germline V gene. Time point reported: baseline pretreatment blood. Indicated treatment: 15 Gy SBRT to primary tumor, nephrectomy 4 weeks later. Serial blood draws occurred at baseline and 2 and 4 weeks post-SBRT. Findings of the study overall: Without pretreatment biopsies, baseline tumor clonotype presence was undetermined. Top tumor clonotypes rose in blood 2 weeks post-radiation, then contracted.

Here immunoSEQ multiplex PCR was the method, and the copy in TCRdb shows in-frame clones only, minus some. Among about 91,000 clones listed, about 79% were seen once. Note on this clone: Its target is not known.

V usage is TRBV2 and J usage is TRBJ2-5; weak D call: TRBD1 (6 bases). The sequence was obtained from a man between 60 and 70 years old with renal cell carcinoma. The sequencing here drew on blood, taken from a patient whose treatment included radiotherapy and nephrectomy. The CDR3 region has the DNA TGTGCCAGCACTCTCCCCAGGGGCCGTTGGTTCGTCCAAGAGACCCAGTACTTC. Protein: CASTLPRGRWFVQETQYF.